This T cell receptor (beta chain) was sequenced in a study of blood T cell repertoires in COVID-19. For the study at large: T cells, B-cell-depleted T cells, or PBMCs provided the cDNA or gDNA that served as material.

Details on this clone: At one boundary the junction diverges from the germline segment, which might be a read error.

The CDR3 sequence is 14 residues long. The germline gives CDR1 SQVTM, CDR2 ANQGSEA. Per the original data handling: Amplification of reference gene primers provided the estimated nucleated cell counts. Sequencing used immunoSEQ multiplex PCR; TCRdb keeps in-frame clones, though not all of them. That table gives V, J and clone size, and the DNA gave D and trimming. The sample includes over 150,000 clones, roughly 88% of them seen just once. Sequences were obtained from peripheral blood. The source is a man aged 50 or older with COVID-19, enrolled during active disease. The chain uses TRBV29-1 and TRBJ1-1; 7 bases are shared with TRBD1. CDR3 amino acids: CAYKQGNIPSEAFF. CDR3 sequence (DNA): TGTGCCTATAAACAGGGGAATATTCCGTCTGAAGCTTTCTTT.